This TCR beta chain was observed in a study of regulatory T cells in long-lasting Graves disease. Trimming at V came to 3 bases and at J to 1 base, leaving 2 bases not matched to a gene. CDR1 is LNHDA, CDR2 SQIVND, per germline (reference sequence). This CDR3 is 14 amino acids long. Relying on iRepertoire HTBI primers and Arm-PCR of CDR3 regions, the team built TCR beta libraries. MiXCR was run by TCRdb on the multiplex PCR reads, yielding one entry per CDR3 protein. This sample has approximately 360,000 distinct CDR3 sequences; approximately 10% occur once, and the top ten carry approximately 17%. This clonotype occurred a few times. Its target is unknown. Time point specified: newly diagnosed GD, antithyroid drugs for less than 3 months. RNA extracted from PBMCs served as the sequencing template. Broader study findings: Peripheral blood was the sole material, not thyroid tissue. Sharing of public clonotypes was greater in persistent patients (roughly 2,600) than in new patients (roughly 1,000). Persistent cases favored TRBV28, TRBJ1-2 and TRBJ2-5.

These data were also filed under a second study, of T cells in Graves' hyperthyroidism and ophthalmopathy. That source adds: Prediction of ophthalmopathy progression came a median 6.5 months pre-onset.

The TCR sequence derives from a woman aged 18-29 years with Graves disease. Sequences were derived from peripheral blood mononuclear cells (PBMCs), sampled at new diagnosis, from a patient treated with antithyroid drugs. This chain joins TRBV19 and TRBJ1-1; 7 bases align to TRBD1. The CDR3 coding sequence is TGTGCCAGTAGTATTGAGGGGGCGAACACTGAAGCTTTCTTT. Translation gives CASSIEGANTEAFF.